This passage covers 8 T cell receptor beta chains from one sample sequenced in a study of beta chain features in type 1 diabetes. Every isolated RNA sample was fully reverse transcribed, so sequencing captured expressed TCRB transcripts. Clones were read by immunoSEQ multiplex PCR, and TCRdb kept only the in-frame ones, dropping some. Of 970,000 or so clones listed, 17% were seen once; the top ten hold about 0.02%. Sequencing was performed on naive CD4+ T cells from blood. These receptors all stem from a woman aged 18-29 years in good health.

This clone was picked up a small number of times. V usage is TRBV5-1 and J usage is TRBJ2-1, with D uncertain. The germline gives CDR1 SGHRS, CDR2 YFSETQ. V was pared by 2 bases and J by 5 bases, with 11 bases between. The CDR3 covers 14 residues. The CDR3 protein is CASSFPRVNNEQFF. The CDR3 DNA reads TGCGCCAGCAGCTTCCCCCGGGTTAACAATGAGCAGTTCTTC. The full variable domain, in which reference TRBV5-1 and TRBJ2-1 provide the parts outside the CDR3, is KAGVTQTPRYLIKTRGQQVTLSCSPISGHRSVSWYQQTPGQGLQFLFEYFSETQRNKGNFPGRFSGRQFSNSRSEMNVSTLELGDSALYLCASSFPRVNNEQFFGPGTRLTVL.

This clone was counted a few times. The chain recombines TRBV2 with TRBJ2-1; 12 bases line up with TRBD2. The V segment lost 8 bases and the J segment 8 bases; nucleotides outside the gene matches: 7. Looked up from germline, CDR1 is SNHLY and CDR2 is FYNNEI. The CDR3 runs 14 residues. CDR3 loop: CASGLAGGMHEQFF. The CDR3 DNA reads TGTGCCAGCGGGCTAGCGGGAGGGATGCATGAGCAGTTCTTC.

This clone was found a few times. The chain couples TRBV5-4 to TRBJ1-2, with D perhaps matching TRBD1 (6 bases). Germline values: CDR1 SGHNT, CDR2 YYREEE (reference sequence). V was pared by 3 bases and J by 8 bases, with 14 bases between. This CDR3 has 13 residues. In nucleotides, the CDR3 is TGTGCCAGCAGCTGGATTACAGGGTTCGGCTACACCTTC. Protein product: CASSWITGFGYTF.

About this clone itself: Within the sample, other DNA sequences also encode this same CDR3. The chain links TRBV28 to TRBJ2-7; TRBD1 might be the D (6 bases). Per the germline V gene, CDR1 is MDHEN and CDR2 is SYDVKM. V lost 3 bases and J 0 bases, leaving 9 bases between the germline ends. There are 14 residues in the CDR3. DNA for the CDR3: TGTGCCAGCAGTTTGTTAGGGGGCTCCTACGAGCAGTACTTC. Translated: CASSLLGGSYEQYF.

CDR3 amino acids: CASSLSSGSYNEQFF. The CDR3 DNA reads as TGTGCCAGCAGCCTCTCTAGCGGGAGTTACAATGAGCAGTTCTTC. The chain uses TRBV9 and TRBJ2-1, with TRBD2 identical over 10 bases. CDR1 and CDR2 (germline): SGDLS, YYNGEE. The CDR3 has 15 amino acids. V trimming: 4 bases; J trimming: 4 bases; junction bases outside the gene matches: 5.

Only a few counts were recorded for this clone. CDR3 in DNA: TGTGCCAGCAGCTTAAATTCCGCTGCCACTGAAGCTTTCTTT. The encoded protein is CASSLNSAATEAFF. J is TRBJ1-1 and V is TRBV7-3; D uncertain. V was clipped by 1 base and J by 4 bases, with 10 bases between them. The CDR3 sequence is 14 residues long. Germline CDR1 reads SGHTA; CDR2 reads FQGTGA.

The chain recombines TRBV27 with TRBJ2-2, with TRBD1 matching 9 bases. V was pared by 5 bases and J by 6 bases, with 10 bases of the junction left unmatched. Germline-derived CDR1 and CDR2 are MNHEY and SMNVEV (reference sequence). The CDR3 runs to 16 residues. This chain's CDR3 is CASSPTGGALPGELFF. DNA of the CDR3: TGTGCCAGCAGTCCTACAGGGGGCGCTTTACCCGGGGAGCTGTTTTTT.

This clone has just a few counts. CDR3 sequence: CASGGQGPLLSNEQFF. The CDR3, as DNA: TGTGCCAGCGGCGGGCAGGGACCCCTCCTAAGCAATGAGCAGTTCTTC. The V and J genes are TRBV2 and TRBJ2-1; the D gene could be TRBD1 or TRBD2 (5 bases each). Trimming shortened V by 8 bases and J by 6 bases, and 23 bases separated the two germline ends. The CDR3 totals 16 residues. The germline gives CDR1 SNHLY, CDR2 FYNNEI.